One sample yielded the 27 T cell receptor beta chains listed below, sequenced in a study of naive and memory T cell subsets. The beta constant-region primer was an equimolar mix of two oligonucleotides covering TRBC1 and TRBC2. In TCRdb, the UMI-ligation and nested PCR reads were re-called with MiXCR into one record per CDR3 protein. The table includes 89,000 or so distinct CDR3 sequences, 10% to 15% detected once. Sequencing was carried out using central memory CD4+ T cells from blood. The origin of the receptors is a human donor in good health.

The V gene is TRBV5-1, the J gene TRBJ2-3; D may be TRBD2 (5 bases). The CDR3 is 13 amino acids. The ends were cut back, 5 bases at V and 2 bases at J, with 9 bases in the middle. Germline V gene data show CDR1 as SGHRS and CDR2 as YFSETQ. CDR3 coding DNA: TGCGCCAGCAGAACGGGGAACACAGATACGCAGTATTTT. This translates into CASRTGNTDTQYF.

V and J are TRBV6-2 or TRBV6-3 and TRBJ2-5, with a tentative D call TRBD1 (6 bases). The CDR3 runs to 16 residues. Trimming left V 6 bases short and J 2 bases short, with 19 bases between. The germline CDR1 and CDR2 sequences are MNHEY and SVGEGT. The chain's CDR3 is CASRSPRGVRQETQYF. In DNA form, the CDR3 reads TGTGCCAGCAGATCCCCCAGGGGCGTGAGACAAGAGACCCAGTACTTC.

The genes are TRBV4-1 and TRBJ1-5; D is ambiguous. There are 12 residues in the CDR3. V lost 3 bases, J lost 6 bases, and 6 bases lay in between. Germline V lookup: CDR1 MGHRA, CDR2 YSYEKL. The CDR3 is CASSQGTQPQHF. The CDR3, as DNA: TGCGCCAGCAGCCAGGGTACTCAGCCCCAGCATTTT.

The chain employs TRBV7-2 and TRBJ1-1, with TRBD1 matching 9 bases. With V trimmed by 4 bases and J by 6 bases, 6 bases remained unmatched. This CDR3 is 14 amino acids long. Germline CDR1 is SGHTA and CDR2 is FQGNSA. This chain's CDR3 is CASSSNRGRSEAFF. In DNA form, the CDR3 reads TGTGCCAGCAGCTCGAACAGGGGGCGGTCTGAAGCTTTCTTT.

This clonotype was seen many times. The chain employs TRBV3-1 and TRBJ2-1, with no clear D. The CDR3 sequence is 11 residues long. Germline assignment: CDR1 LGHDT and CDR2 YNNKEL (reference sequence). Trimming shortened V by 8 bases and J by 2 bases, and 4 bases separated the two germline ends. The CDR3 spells CASGTYNEQFF. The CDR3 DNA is TGTGCCAGCGGTACCTACAATGAGCAGTTCTTC.

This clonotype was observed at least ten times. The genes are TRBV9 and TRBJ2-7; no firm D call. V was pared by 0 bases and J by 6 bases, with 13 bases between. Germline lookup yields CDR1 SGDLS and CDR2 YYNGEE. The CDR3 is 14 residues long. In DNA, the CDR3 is TGTGCCAGCAGCGTAGGGTTAGGACCCAGCGAGCAGTACTTC. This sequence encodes CASSVGLGPSEQYF.

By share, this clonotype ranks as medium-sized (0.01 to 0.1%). The CDR3 bases are TGTGCCAGCGGTCTAGCGGGAGGATTCTACAATGAGCAGTTCTTC. This encodes CASGLAGGFYNEQFF. The rearrangement links TRBV25-1 to TRBJ2-1, with 11 bases fitting TRBD2. From germline, CDR1 is MGHDK and CDR2 SYGVNS. CDR3 length: 15 amino acids. V shed 8 bases, J shed 3 bases, and the junction held 6 bases outside the gene matches.

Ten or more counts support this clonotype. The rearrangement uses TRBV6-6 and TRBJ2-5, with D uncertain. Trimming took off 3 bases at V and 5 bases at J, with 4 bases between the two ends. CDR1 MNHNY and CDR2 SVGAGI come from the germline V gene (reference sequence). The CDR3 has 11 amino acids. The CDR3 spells CASSYRETQYF. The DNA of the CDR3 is TGTGCCAGCAGTTATAGGGAGACCCAGTACTTC.

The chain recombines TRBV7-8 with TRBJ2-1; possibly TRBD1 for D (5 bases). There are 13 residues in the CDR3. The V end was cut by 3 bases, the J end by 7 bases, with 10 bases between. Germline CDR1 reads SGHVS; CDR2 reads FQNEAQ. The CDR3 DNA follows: TGTGCCAGCAGCTTCGCAGGGTTAAATGAGCAGTTCTTC. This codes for CASSFAGLNEQFF.

CDR3 sequence: CASRLLAGVTYEQYF. CDR3 bases: TGTGCCAGCAGATTACTAGCGGGAGTGACCTACGAGCAGTACTTC. This chain joins TRBV28 and TRBJ2-7, with 11 positions matching TRBD2. With V trimmed by 6 bases and J by 2 bases, 6 bases remained unmatched. The CDR3 consists of 15 residues. Germline CDR1 and CDR2: MDHEN and SYDVKM.

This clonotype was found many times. CDR3 protein: CASSELGAREKLFF. CDR3 DNA sequence: TGTGCCAGCAGTGAACTTGGGGCCCGGGAAAAACTGTTTTTT. The chain employs TRBV2 and TRBJ1-4; the D gene is possibly TRBD1 (5 bases). Germline CDR1 and CDR2: SNHLY and FYNNEI. The CDR3 has 14 amino acids. V lost 2 bases, J lost 8 bases, and 12 bases lay in between.

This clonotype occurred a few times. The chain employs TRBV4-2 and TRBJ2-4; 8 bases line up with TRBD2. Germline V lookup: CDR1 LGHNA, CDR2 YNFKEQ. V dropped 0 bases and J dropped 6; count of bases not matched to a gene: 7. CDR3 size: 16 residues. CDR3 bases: TGTGCCAGCAGCCAAGATCTAACTAGCGGTTTAAACATTCAGTACTTC. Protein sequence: CASSQDLTSGLNIQYF.

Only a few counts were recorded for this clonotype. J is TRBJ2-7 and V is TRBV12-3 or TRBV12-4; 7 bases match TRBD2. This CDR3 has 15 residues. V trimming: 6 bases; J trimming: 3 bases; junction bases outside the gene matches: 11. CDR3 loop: CASSPFPGGNYEQYF. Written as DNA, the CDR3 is TGTGCCAGCAGCCCTTTTCCGGGAGGTAACTACGAGCAGTACTTC.

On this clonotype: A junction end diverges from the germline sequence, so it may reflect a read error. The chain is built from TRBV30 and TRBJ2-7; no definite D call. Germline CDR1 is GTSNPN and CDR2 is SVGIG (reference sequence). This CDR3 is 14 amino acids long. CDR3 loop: CAWSIIGRLTALNF. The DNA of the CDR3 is TGTGCCTGGAGTATTATTGGGCGGTTAACAGCCCTTAACTTC.

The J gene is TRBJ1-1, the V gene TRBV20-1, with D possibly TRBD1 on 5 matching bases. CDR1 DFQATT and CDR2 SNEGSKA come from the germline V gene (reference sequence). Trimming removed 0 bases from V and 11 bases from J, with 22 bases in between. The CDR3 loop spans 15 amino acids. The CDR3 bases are TGCAGTGCTAGAGAGGCTAGGGTAGGGACCTTCGTGGCTTTCTTT. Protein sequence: CSAREARVGTFVAFF.

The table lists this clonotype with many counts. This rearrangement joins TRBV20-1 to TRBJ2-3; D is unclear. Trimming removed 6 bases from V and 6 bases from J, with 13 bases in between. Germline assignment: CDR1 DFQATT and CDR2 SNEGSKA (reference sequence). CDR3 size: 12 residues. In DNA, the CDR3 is TGCAGTGCCGTCACCGGTTCCGATACGCAGTATTTT. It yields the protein CSAVTGSDTQYF.

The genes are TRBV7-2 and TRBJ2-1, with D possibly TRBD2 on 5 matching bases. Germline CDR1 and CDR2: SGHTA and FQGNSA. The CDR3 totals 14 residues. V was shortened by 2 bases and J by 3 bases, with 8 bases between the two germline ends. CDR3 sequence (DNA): TGTGCCAGCAGCTTATCGAGGGACTACAATGAGCAGTTCTTC. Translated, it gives CASSLSRDYNEQFF.

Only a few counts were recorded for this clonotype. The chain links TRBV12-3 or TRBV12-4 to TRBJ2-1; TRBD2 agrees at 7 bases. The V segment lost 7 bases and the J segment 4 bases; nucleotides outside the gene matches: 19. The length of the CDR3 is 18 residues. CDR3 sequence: CASNQPRRSRENYNEQFF. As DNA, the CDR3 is TGTGCCAGCAACCAGCCCCGGAGGTCGCGGGAGAATTACAATGAGCAGTTCTTC.

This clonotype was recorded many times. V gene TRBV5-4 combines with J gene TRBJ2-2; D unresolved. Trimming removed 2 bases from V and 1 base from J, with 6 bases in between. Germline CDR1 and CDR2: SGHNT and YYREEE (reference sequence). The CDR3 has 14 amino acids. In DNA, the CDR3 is TGTGCCAGCAGCTTAGTGGAGAACACCGGGGAGCTGTTTTTT. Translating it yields CASSLVENTGELFF.

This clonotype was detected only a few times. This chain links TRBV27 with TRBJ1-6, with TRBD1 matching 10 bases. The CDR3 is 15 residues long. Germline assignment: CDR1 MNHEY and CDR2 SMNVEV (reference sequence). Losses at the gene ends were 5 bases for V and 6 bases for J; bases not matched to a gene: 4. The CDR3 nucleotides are TGTGCCAGCAGTCGACAGGGGGCCCTTAATTCACCCCTCCACTTT. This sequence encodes CASSRQGALNSPLHF.

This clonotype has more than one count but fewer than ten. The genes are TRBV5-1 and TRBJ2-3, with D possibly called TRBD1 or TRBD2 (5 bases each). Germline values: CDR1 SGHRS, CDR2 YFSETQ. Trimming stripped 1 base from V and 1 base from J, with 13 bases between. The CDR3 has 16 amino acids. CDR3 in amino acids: CASSLSGTGRTDTQYF. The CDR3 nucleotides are TGCGCCAGCAGCTTGTCGGGAACGGGACGCACAGATACGCAGTATTTT. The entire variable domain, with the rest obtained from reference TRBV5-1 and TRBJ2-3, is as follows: KAGVTQTPRYLIKTRGQQVTLSCSPISGHRSVSWYQQTPGQGLQFLFEYFSETQRNKGNFPGRFSGRQFSNSRSEMNVSTLELGDSALYLCASSLSGTGRTDTQYFGPGTRLTVL.

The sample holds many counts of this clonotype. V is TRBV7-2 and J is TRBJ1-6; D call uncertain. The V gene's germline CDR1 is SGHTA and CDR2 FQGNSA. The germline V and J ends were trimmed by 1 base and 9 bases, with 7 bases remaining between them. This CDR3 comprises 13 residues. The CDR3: CASSLERGSPLHF. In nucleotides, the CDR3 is TGTGCCAGCAGCTTAGAAAGAGGTTCACCCCTCCACTTT.

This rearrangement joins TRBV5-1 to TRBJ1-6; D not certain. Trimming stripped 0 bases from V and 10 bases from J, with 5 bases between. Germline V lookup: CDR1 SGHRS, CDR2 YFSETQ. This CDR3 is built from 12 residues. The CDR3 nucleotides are TGCGCCAGCAGCTTGGACCAGTCACCCCTCCACTTT. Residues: CASSLDQSPLHF.

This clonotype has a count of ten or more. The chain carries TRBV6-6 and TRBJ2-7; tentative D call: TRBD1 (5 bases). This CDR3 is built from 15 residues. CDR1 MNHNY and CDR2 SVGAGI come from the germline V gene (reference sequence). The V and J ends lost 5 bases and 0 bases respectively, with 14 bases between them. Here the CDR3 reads CASSDRQILSYEQYF. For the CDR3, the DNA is TGTGCCAGCAGTGATCGACAGATACTCTCCTACGAGCAGTACTTC.

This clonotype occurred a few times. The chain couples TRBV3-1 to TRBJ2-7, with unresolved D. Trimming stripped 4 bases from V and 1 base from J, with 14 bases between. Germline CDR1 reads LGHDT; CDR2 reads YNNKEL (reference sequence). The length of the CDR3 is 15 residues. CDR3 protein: CASSPLATFSYEQYF. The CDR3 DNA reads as TGTGCCAGCAGCCCCTTAGCAACTTTTTCCTACGAGCAGTACTTC.

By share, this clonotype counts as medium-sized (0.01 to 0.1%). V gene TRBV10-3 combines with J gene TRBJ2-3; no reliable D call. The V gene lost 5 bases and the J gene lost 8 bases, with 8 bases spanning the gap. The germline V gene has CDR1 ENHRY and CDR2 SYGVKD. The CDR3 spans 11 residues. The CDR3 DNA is TGTGCCATCAGTCCCTCAGCTACGCAGTATTTT. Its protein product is CAISPSATQYF.

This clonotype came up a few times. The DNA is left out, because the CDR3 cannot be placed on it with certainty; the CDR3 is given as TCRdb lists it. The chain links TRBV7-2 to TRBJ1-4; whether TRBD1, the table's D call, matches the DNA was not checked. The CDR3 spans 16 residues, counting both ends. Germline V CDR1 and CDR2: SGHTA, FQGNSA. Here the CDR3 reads CASSLVSGQGNEKLFF.